This T cell receptor beta chain was identified in a study of shared clonotypes between healthy human individuals. Original methodology: For the immunoSEQ data, sequences were junction-only without quality scores, so filtering differed. Profiling relied on immunoSEQ multiplex PCR, and the TCRdb table lists in-frame clones only, not all of them. The V and J calls and clone size are taken from that table; D and trimming were inferred from the DNA. This sample has 450,000 to 700,000 clones, with around 95% found just once. Per the germline V gene, CDR1 is SQVTM and CDR2 is ANQGSEA. V lost 6 bases, J lost 5 bases, and 8 bases lay in between. This CDR3 spans 11 amino acids. This clone is a singleton in its sample. The antigen is undetermined. General study points: Sample collection involved blood only; tissue repertoires are likely different.

Cells designated naive CD8 were CD45RO-negative and were positively selected for CCR7, with terminally differentiated effector memory CD45RA+ cells excluded. This receptor was identified in a woman in her 30s in good health. The V and J genes are TRBV29-1 and TRBJ2-1; no reliable D call. The material sequenced was naive CD8+ T cells sorted from blood. This CDR3 is CSVRLNNEQFF. The DNA for the CDR3 is TGCAGCGTGAGACTGAACAATGAGCAGTTCTTC.